This T cell receptor (beta chain) was retrieved from a study of blood T cell repertoires in COVID-19. Study in general: Nucleic acid was either cDNA or gDNA, and it came from T cells, B-cell-depleted T cells, or PBMCs.

This clone came up a few times. V lost 6 bases to trimming and J lost 1 base; unmatched junction nucleotides: 13. CDR1 and CDR2 (germline): WSHSY, SAAADI. This CDR3 is 19 amino acids long. Sequencing was performed with immunoSEQ multiplex PCR; in TCRdb, only in-frame clones are kept and a portion is missing. The sample lists about 270,000 clones; roughly nine tenths were seen once. Enrolment of Seattle patients took place during active infection, and they were followed longitudinally. Specimen: peripheral blood. The clonotype originates from a woman aged 25-40 years with COVID-19, enrolled during active disease. This chain uses TRBV10-2 with TRBJ2-7; 15 nucleotides match TRBD2. CDR3 amino acids: CASRNLTGLAGGQSYEQYF. For the CDR3, the DNA is TGCGCCAGCAGGAACTTAACGGGACTAGCGGGGGGTCAATCCTACGAGCAGTACTTC.